The sequence of this TCR beta chain was determined in a study of cytomegalovirus exposure and HLA in healthy donors. Study background: The Caucasian-associated ancestry cluster contained 65% to 85% of the approximately 400 genotyped donors.

Germline V gene lookup returns CDR1 MNHNY and CDR2 SVGAGI (reference sequence). Trimming pared 2 bases from V and 4 bases from J, leaving 15 bases between. The CDR3 sequence is 16 residues long. The PCR employed 60 Vbeta primers together with 13 Jbeta primers. Some clones are missing from TCRdb's copy, which holds only in-frame ones; the method was immunoSEQ multiplex PCR. The sample lists around 150,000 clones; about 78% were seen once. This clone was found a few times. The V and J genes are TRBV6-6 and TRBJ1-3, with D tentatively TRBD1 (6 bases). Sample: PBMCs. The clonotype was recovered from a man in his fifties or sixties in good health and CMV-seropositive. The CDR3 loop reads CASSYLSSGTGNTIYF. Here the CDR3 DNA reads TGTGCCAGCAGTTACCTATCATCCGGGACAGGAAACACCATATATTTT.